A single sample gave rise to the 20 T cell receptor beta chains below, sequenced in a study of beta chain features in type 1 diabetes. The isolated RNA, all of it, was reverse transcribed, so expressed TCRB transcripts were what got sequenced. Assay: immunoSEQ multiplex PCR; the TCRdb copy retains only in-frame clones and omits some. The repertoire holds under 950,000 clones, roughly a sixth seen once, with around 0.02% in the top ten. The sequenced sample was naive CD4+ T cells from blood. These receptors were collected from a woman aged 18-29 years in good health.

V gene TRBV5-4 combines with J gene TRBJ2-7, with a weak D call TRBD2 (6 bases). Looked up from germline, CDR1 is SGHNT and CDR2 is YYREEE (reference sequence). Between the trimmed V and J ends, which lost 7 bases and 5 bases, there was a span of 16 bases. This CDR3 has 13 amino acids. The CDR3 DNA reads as TGTGCCAGCCTAAGCTGGGGAGGCGACGAGCAGTACTTC. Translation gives CASLSWGGDEQYF. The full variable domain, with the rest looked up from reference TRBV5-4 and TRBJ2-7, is ETGVTQSPTHLIKTRGQQVTLRCSSQSGHNTVSWYQQALGQGPQFIFQYYREEENGRGNFPPRFSGLQFPNYSSELNVNALELDDSALYLCASLSWGGDEQYFGPGTRLTVT.

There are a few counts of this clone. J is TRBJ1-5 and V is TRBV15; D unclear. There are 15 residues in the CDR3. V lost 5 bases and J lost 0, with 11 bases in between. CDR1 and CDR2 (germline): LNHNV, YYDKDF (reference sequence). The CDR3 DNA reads TGTGCCACCAGCCGAAGCACAGATAGCAATCAGCCCCAGCATTTT. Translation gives CATSRSTDSNQPQHF.

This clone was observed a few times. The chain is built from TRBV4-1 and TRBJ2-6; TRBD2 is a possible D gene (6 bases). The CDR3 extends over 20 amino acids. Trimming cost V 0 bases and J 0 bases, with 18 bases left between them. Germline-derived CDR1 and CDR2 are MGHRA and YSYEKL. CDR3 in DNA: TGCGCCAGCAGCCAAGAGGGTATGATGGAGGGATACTCTGGGGCCAACGTCCTGACTTTC. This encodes CASSQEGMMEGYSGANVLTF.

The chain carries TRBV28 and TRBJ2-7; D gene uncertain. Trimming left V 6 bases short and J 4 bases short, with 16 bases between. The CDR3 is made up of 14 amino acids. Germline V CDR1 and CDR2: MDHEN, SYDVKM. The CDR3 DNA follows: TGTGCCAGCAGCTCCAGCCCGGTCCCTTACGAGCAGTACTTC. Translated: CASSSSPVPYEQYF.

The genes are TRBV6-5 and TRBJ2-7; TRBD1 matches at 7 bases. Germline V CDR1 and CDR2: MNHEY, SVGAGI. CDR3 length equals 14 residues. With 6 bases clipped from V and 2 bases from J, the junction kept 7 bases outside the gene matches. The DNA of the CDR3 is TGTGCCAGCAGAAGGGGCGGACAGGCCTACGAGCAGTACTTC. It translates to CASRRGGQAYEQYF.

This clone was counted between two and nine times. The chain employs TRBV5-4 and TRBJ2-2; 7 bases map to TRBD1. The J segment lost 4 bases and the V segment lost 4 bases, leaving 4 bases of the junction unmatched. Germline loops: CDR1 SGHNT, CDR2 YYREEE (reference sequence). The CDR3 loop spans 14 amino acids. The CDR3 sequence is CASSPGQSTGELFF. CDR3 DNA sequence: TGTGCCAGCAGCCCGGGACAGAGCACCGGGGAGCTGTTTTTT.

DNA for the CDR3: TGTGCCAGCAGCCCTAGGCCCCGGGACTATGCCTACGAGCAGTACTTC. Protein: CASSPRPRDYAYEQYF. This chain connects TRBV7-8 to TRBJ2-7, with 7 bases identical to TRBD2. Losses at the gene ends were 5 bases for V and 2 bases for J; bases not matched to a gene: 12. This CDR3 region has 16 residues. Germline V gene data show CDR1 as SGHVS and CDR2 as FQNEAQ.

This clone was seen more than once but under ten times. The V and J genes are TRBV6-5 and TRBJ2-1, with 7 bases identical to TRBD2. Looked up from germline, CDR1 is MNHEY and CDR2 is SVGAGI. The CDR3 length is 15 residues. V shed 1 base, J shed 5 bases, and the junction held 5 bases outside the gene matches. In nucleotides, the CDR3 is TGTGCCAGCAGTTACTTAAGGACTAGTGACAATGAGCAGTTCTTC. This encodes CASSYLRTSDNEQFF.

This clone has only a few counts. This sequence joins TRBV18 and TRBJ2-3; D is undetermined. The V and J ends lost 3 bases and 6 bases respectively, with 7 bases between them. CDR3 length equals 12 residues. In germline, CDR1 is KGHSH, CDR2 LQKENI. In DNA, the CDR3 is TGTGCCAGCTCACCTCTCAAGGATACGCAGTATTTT. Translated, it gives CASSPLKDTQYF.

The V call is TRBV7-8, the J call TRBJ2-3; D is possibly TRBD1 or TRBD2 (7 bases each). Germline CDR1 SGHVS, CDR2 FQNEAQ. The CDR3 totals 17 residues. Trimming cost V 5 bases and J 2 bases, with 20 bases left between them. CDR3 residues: CASSLGEGARFTDTQYF. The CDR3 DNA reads TGTGCCAGCAGCCTGGGGGAGGGGGCGCGTTTCACAGATACGCAGTATTTT.

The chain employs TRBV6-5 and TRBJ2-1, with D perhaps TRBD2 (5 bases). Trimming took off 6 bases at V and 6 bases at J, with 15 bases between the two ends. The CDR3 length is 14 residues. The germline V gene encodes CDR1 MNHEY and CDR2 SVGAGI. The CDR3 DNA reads TGTGCCAGCAGCCACAAGAGGGAAGGCAATGAGCAGTTCTTC. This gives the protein CASSHKREGNEQFF.

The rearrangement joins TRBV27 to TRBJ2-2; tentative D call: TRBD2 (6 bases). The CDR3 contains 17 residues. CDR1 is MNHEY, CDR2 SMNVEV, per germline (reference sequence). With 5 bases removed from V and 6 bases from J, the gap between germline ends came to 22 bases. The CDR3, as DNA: TGTGCCAGCAGTATAACCTCAGGGAAAGGGACTCCCGGGGAGCTGTTTTTT. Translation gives CASSITSGKGTPGELFF.

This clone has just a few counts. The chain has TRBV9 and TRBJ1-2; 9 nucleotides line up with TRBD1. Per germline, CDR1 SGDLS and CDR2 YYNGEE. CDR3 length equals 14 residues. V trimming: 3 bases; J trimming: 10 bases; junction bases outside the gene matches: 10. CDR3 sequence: CASSAPGQGIAYTF. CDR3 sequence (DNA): TGTGCCAGCAGCGCACCGGGACAGGGAATAGCCTACACCTTC.

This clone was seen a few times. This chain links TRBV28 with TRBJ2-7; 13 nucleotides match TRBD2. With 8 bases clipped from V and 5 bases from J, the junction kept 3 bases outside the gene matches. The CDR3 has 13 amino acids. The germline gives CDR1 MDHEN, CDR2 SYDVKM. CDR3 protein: CASLTSGRNEQYF. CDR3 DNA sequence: TGTGCCAGCCTGACTAGCGGGAGGAACGAGCAGTACTTC.

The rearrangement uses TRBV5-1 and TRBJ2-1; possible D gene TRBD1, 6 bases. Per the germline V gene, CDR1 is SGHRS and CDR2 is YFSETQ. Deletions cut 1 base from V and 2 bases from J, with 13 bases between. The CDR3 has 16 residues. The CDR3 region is CASSLRRGAAYNEQFF. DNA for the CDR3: TGCGCCAGCAGCTTGCGCAGGGGTGCGGCCTACAATGAGCAGTTCTTC.

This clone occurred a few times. In DNA, the CDR3 is TGTGCCACCAGCCCCGACAGGGGGCTTATAGAGACCCAGTACTTC. Protein sequence: CATSPDRGLIETQYF. The V gene is TRBV15, the J gene TRBJ2-5; 10 bases match TRBD1. Germline trimming cut 5 bases from V and 4 bases from J; bases unmatched to any gene: 7. The CDR3 is made up of 15 amino acids. Germline V lookup: CDR1 LNHNV, CDR2 YYDKDF (reference sequence).

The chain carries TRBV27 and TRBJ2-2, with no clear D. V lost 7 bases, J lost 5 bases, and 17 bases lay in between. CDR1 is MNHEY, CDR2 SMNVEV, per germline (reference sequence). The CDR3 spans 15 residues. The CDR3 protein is CASKDISIKTGELFF. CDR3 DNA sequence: TGTGCCAGCAAGGATATAAGTATCAAAACCGGGGAGCTGTTTTTT.

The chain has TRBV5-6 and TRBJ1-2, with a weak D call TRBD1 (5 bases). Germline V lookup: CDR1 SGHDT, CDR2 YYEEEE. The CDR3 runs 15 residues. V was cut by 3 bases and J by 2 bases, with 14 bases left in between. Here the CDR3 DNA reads TGTGCCAGCAGCTGGGACCTTTATACCAACTATGGCTACACCTTC. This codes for CASSWDLYTNYGYTF. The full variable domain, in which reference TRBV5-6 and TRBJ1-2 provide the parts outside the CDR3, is DAGVTQSPTHLIKTRGQQVTLRCSPKSGHDTVSWYQQALGQGPQFIFQYYEEEERQRGNFPDRFSGHQFPNYSSELNVNALLLGDSALYLCASSWDLYTNYGYTFGSGTRLTVV.

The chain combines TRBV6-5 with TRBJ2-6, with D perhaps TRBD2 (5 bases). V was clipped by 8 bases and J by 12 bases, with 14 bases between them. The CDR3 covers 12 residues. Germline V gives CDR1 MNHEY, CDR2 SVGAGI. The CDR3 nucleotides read TGTGCCAGCTCCGCGGGCTTTCGCGTCCTGACTTTC. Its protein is CASSAGFRVLTF.

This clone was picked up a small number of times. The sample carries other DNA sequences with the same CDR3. The CDR3 region is CASSLEGGSYNEQFF. The CDR3 coding sequence is TGCGCCAGCAGCTTGGAGGGGGGCTCCTACAATGAGCAGTTCTTC. This chain links TRBV5-1 with TRBJ2-1; D is tentatively TRBD1 or TRBD2 (6 bases each). V dropped 0 bases and J dropped 0 bases, with 7 bases sitting between them. Per the germline V gene, CDR1 is SGHRS and CDR2 is YFSETQ. There are 15 residues in the CDR3.